The rows below give T cell receptor beta chains drawn from one sample of a study of blood T cell repertoires in COVID-19. Profiling relied on immunoSEQ multiplex PCR, and the TCRdb table lists in-frame clones only, not all of them. Of approximately 300,000 clones in the sample, 80% to 90% were seen once. The sample comprised peripheral blood. These receptors were taken from a man aged 50 to 59 with active or convalescent COVID-19. Each CDR3 is given with its conserved first and last residue. Each record gives: clone size, J gene, V gene, D gene, CDR3 DNA, CDR3 protein. A D gene is named only where the DNA matches it firmly. The listing skips clone size in some rows; elsewhere it reads once, few, many or a size class.

clone size: NA
J gene: TRBJ2-1
V gene: TRBV18
D gene: NA
CDR3 DNA: TGTGCCAGCTCACCCGTAACAGGGAGAATCTACAATGAGCAGTTCTTC
CDR3 protein: CASSPVTGRIYNEQFF

clone size: NA
J gene: TRBJ2-3
V gene: TRBV29-1
D gene: NA
CDR3 DNA: TGCAGCGTTGTAAACTACGACACAGATACGCAGTATTTT
CDR3 protein: CSVVNYDTDTQYF

clone size: NA
J gene: TRBJ2-1
V gene: TRBV19
D gene: TRBD1
CDR3 DNA: TGTGCCAGTAGACGGACCGGGACAGGGCTGTTCTTC
CDR3 protein: CASRRTGTGLFF

clone size: NA
J gene: TRBJ2-1
V gene: TRBV19
D gene: TRBD2
CDR3 DNA: TGTGCCAGTAGTATAAGGGGGACTAGCGGGTCATGGCAGTTCTTC
CDR3 protein: CASSIRGTSGSWQFF

clone size: NA
J gene: TRBJ1-1
V gene: TRBV20-1
D gene: TRBD1
CDR3 DNA: TGCAGGACAGGGGAAGACACTGAAGCTTTCTTT
CDR3 protein: CRTGEDTEAFF

clone size: few
J gene: TRBJ1-5
V gene: TRBV28
D gene: TRBD1
CDR3 DNA: TGTGCCAGCAGTTTACAAGACAGGGCGCGTCAGCCCCAGCATTTT
CDR3 protein: CASSLQDRARQPQHF

clone size: NA
J gene: TRBJ2-7
V gene: TRBV2
D gene: NA
CDR3 DNA: TGTGCCAGCAGTGAAAGTGGGGCAGGGCGGGAGCAGTACTTC
CDR3 protein: CASSESGAGREQYF

clone size: NA
J gene: TRBJ1-6
V gene: TRBV5-1
D gene: TRBD1
CDR3 DNA: TGCGCCACCAAACCGTGGACAGGGCCTGATTCACCCCTCCACTTT
CDR3 protein: CATKPWTGPDSPLHF

clone size: NA
J gene: TRBJ1-5
V gene: TRBV7-8
D gene: NA
CDR3 DNA: TGTGCCAGCAGCTTTCGGTTTAGCAATCAGCCCCAGCATTTT
CDR3 protein: CASSFRFSNQPQHF

clone size: NA
J gene: TRBJ2-3
V gene: TRBV28
D gene: TRBD2
CDR3 DNA: TGTGCCAGCAGTTGGGGGGGTGGCGCAGATACGCAGTATTTT
CDR3 protein: CASSWGGGADTQYF

clone size: NA
J gene: TRBJ2-3
V gene: TRBV28
D gene: NA
CDR3 DNA: TGTGCCAGCAGCCTAGCCCCAGATACGCAGTATTTT
CDR3 protein: CASSLAPDTQYF

clone size: NA
J gene: TRBJ2-7
V gene: TRBV5-1
D gene: TRBD2
CDR3 DNA: TGCGCCAGCAGCGGGGGACTAGCGCGGGACGAGCAGTACTTC
CDR3 protein: CASSGGLARDEQYF

clone size: NA
J gene: TRBJ2-7
V gene: TRBV28
D gene: NA
CDR3 DNA: TGTGCCAGCAGTTTTAGCAGGGGAACCTACGAGCAGTACTTC
CDR3 protein: CASSFSRGTYEQYF

clone size: NA
J gene: TRBJ1-1
V gene: TRBV5-1
D gene: NA
CDR3 DNA: TGCGCCAGCAGCCTACAATTGACAGCTCTGAACACTGAAGCTTTCTTT
CDR3 protein: CASSLQLTALNTEAFF

clone size: NA
J gene: TRBJ1-5
V gene: TRBV5-6
D gene: TRBD1
CDR3 DNA: TGTGCCAGCAGCTTGTGGCAGGGGGCAGTTCAGCCCCAGCATTTT
CDR3 protein: CASSLWQGAVQPQHF

clone size: NA
J gene: TRBJ2-7
V gene: TRBV28
D gene: NA
CDR3 DNA: TGTGCCAGCAGTTTAGCGGACAGTCCCTACGAGCAGTACTTC
CDR3 protein: CASSLADSPYEQYF

clone size: NA
J gene: TRBJ2-2
V gene: TRBV4-3
D gene: TRBD2
CDR3 DNA: TGCGCCAGCAGCCAAGAAACCTCCCGGACTAGCGGGGCCGGGGAGCTGTTTTTT
CDR3 protein: CASSQETSRTSGAGELFF

clone size: NA
J gene: TRBJ2-6
V gene: TRBV11-3
D gene: NA
CDR3 DNA: TGTGCCAGCAGCCCCAGGTCGGGATCCAACGTCCTGACTTTC
CDR3 protein: CASSPRSGSNVLTF

clone size: NA
J gene: TRBJ1-2
V gene: TRBV28
D gene: NA
CDR3 DNA: TGTGCCAGCAGTTTAGGCGGGTACGGCTACACCTTC
CDR3 protein: CASSLGGYGYTF

clone size: NA
J gene: TRBJ2-7
V gene: TRBV10-3
D gene: NA
CDR3 DNA: TGTGCCATCACCCCCGGGACAAACTCCTACGAGCAGTACTTC
CDR3 protein: CAITPGTNSYEQYF

clone size: NA
J gene: TRBJ1-2
V gene: TRBV24-1
D gene: TRBD1
CDR3 DNA: TGTGCCACCAGTGACACACGGACAGGGGCAAATGGCTACACCTTC
CDR3 protein: CATSDTRTGANGYTF

clone size: NA
J gene: TRBJ1-1
V gene: TRBV10-3
D gene: TRBD1
CDR3 DNA: TGTGCCATCAAGGACAGGGAGGACACTGAAGCTTTCTTT
CDR3 protein: CAIKDREDTEAFF